These 5 T cell receptor beta chains originate from one sample sequenced in a study of OX40 agonist ivuxolimab in advanced cancers. Sequenced by immunoSEQ multiplex PCR; TCRdb stores in-frame clones only, minus some. This table has 20,000 to 30,000 clones, 75% to 80% appearing once. This sample comprised CD4+ or CD8+ T cells sorted from blood, obtained in a trial of the OX40 agonist ivuxolimab. The receptors here all came from an adult with an advanced solid tumor such as melanoma, head and neck, liver or kidney cancer.

The CDR3, as DNA: TGTGCCAGCAGTGTTGACCCCCTCTACGAGCAGTACTTC. It specifies CASSVDPLYEQYF. The chain employs TRBV2 and TRBJ2-7; D is undetermined. CDR1 is SNHLY, CDR2 FYNNEI, per germline. V lost 4 bases and J lost 3, with 10 bases in between. The CDR3 loop spans 13 amino acids.

This chain uses TRBV10-3 with TRBJ1-1; D is undetermined. This CDR3 has 15 residues. Germline V gives CDR1 ENHRY, CDR2 SYGVKD. Trimming took off 6 bases at V and 1 base at J, with 15 bases between the two ends. CDR3 protein: CAISKFSAENTEAFF. DNA for the CDR3: TGTGCCATCAGCAAATTTTCGGCGGAGAACACTGAAGCTTTCTTT.

The chain links TRBV10-3 to TRBJ2-5; TRBD2 matches 8 bases. CDR1 is ENHRY, CDR2 SYGVKD, per germline. The length of the CDR3 is 11 residues. V was pared by 10 bases and J by 4 bases, with 2 bases of the junction left unmatched. The CDR3 sequence is CASREGETQYF. Written as DNA, the CDR3 is TGTGCCAGCCGGGAGGGAGAGACCCAGTACTTC.

The rearrangement uses TRBV27 and TRBJ2-7; tentative D call: TRBD1 (6 bases). There are 13 residues in the CDR3. Trimming took 3 bases from V and 4 from J, leaving 10 bases between them. Germline V gives CDR1 MNHEY, CDR2 SMNVEV (reference sequence). The DNA of the CDR3 is TGTGCCAGCAGTTTTGGGACACCATACGAGCAGTACTTC. The encoded protein is CASSFGTPYEQYF.

This rearrangement joins TRBV29-1 to TRBJ2-1; 11 nucleotides match TRBD2. CDR3 length: 15 residues. CDR1 is SQVTM and CDR2 is ANQGSEA in the germline V gene. V lost 5 bases and J lost 4; bases outside the gene matches: 7. The CDR3 nucleotides are TGCAGCGTTCTCAGTAGCGGGGGGGTATACAATGAGCAGTTCTTC. Translated: CSVLSSGGVYNEQFF.